The next 14 T cell receptor beta chains were all read from a single sample in a study of cytomegalovirus exposure and HLA in healthy donors (dated by TCRdb to 2017 to 2019). The library was made by the immunoSEQ multiplex PCR assay. A mixture of 60 forward primers for TCR Vbeta segments and 13 reverse primers for TCR Jbeta segments was used in the multiplex PCR. Drawn from immuneACCESS, this table holds only the in-frame rearrangements with V and J called that TCRdb kept. Clones are partly lost; checked studies trace under half to an unresolved V gene and leave the rest unexplained. The sample table shows roughly 44,000 clones, and roughly 80% are seen once. In total, the top ten clones hold approximately 3% of the sample. Sample: PBMCs. The receptor source for this set is a middle-aged man in good health and CMV-seronegative.

This clone was recorded a few times. This chain connects TRBV5-1 to TRBJ1-2; tentatively, D is TRBD1 (6 bases). The CDR3 is 15 amino acids. V lost 3 bases to trimming and J lost 5 bases, with 17 bases between them. Germline CDR1 SGHRS, CDR2 YFSETQ. CDR3 region: CASSSIGRGRYGYTF. The CDR3, as DNA: TGCGCCAGCAGCTCGATTGGGAGGGGGAGGTATGGCTACACCTTC.

The V and J genes are TRBV2 and TRBJ1-2, with D perhaps TRBD1 (6 bases). V shed 4 bases and J shed 4 bases, with 13 bases lying between them. From germline, CDR1 is SNHLY and CDR2 FYNNEI. The CDR3 covers 14 residues. The CDR3 nucleotides are TGTGCCAGCAGTGTTACAAAAGGGGGCTATGGCTACACCTTC. Its protein is CASSVTKGGYGYTF.

The rearrangement links TRBV7-9 to TRBJ2-7; maybe TRBD1 (6 bases). The V end lost 0 bases, the J end lost 3 bases, and 12 bases lay between the germline ends. Germline V CDR1 and CDR2: SEHNR, FQNEAQ (reference sequence). The CDR3 length is 15 residues. CDR3 sequence reads: CASSLALTGFYEQYF. CDR3 in DNA: TGTGCCAGCAGCTTAGCGTTAACAGGGTTCTACGAGCAGTACTTC.

This clone was observed a few times. The chain joins TRBV30 to TRBJ2-7, with 7 bases matching TRBD1. Trimming took 4 bases from V and 11 from J; bases not matched to a gene: 11. The germline gives CDR1 GTSNPN, CDR2 SVGIG (reference sequence). CDR3 length: 12 amino acids. DNA for the CDR3: TGTGCCTGGAACAAGGAAGGGGGCGCGGAGTACTTC. This sequence encodes CAWNKEGGAEYF.

The chain carries TRBV4-3 and TRBJ1-2; D is ambiguous. This CDR3 spans 15 amino acids. Germline-derived CDR1 and CDR2 are LGHNA and YSLEER. V gave up 0 bases and J gave up 3 bases, with 11 bases separating them. The CDR3 DNA follows: TGCGCCAGCAGCCAAGAAGAAGGGAGGGACTATGGCTACACCTTC. As protein: CASSQEEGRDYGYTF.

This rearrangement joins TRBV4-3 to TRBJ1-6, with 9 bases identical to TRBD1. J was trimmed by 6 bases and V by 4 bases; bases with no gene match: 7. CDR1 LGHNA and CDR2 YSLEER come from the germline V gene. The CDR3 has 16 amino acids. CDR3 amino acids: CASSPGQGIVNSPLHF. The CDR3 DNA reads as TGCGCCAGCAGCCCGGGACAGGGAATCGTTAATTCACCCCTCCACTTT.

The chain uses TRBV4-1 and TRBJ2-1, with TRBD2 matching 10 bases. CDR3 length: 16 amino acids. CDR1 and CDR2 (germline): MGHRA, YSYEKL. V lost 1 base and J lost 3; bases outside the gene matches: 3. CDR3: CASSQVPSGGYNEQFF. CDR3 nucleotide sequence: TGCGCCAGCAGCCAAGTTCCTAGCGGGGGCTACAATGAGCAGTTCTTC.

The rearrangement links TRBV7-9 to TRBJ1-4, with a weak D call TRBD1 (6 bases). From germline, CDR1 is SEHNR and CDR2 FQNEAQ (reference sequence). The CDR3 runs to 16 residues. Trimming removed 1 base at V and 7 bases at J, with 16 bases between. The CDR3 loop is CASSLGRPRQVEKLFF. For the CDR3, the DNA is TGTGCCAGCAGCTTAGGACGCCCCCGACAGGTTGAAAAACTGTTTTTT.

The V call is TRBV18, the J call TRBJ1-3, with a tentative D call TRBD1 (6 bases). Germline V gene lookup returns CDR1 KGHSH and CDR2 LQKENI. The CDR3 runs to 16 residues. V lost 3 bases and J 0 bases, leaving 12 bases between the germline ends. CDR3 coding DNA: TGTGCCAGCTCACCTGGACAGCTTAGCTCTGGAAACACCATATATTTT. Protein product: CASSPGQLSSGNTIYF.

The sample holds a few counts of this clone. Other DNA sequences in this sample translate to the same CDR3. CDR3: CASSLGLSSYEQYF. CDR3 sequence (DNA): TGTGCCAGCAGCTTGGGGCTTTCTAGCTACGAGCAGTACTTC. The chain couples TRBV7-2 to TRBJ2-7, with a weak D call TRBD1 (5 bases). Germline V CDR1 and CDR2: SGHTA, FQGNSA. V was clipped by 3 bases and J by 3 bases, with 12 bases between them. This CDR3 region has 14 residues. Full variable domain (missing parts from reference TRBV7-2 and TRBJ2-7): GAGVSQSPSNKVTEKGKDVELRCDPISGHTALYWYRQSLGQGLEFLIYFQGNSAPDKSGLPSDRFSAERTGGSVSTLTIQRTQQEDSAVYLCASSLGLSSYEQYFGPGTRLTVT.

This chain uses TRBV7-6 with TRBJ2-3; 12 bases fit TRBD2. The CDR3 extends over 16 amino acids. V was clipped by 6 bases and J by 4 bases; unmatched bases: 8. Germline V gene sequence: CDR1 SGHVS, CDR2 FNYEAQ. CDR3 bases: TGTGCCAGCAGGGCTAGCGGGGGGGCCGGCCCAGATACGCAGTATTTT. Translated: CASRASGGAGPDTQYF.

This clone showed up just a few times. The chain has TRBV7-2 and TRBJ1-2; D is possibly TRBD1 (6 bases). The CDR3 spans 15 residues. The V gene lost 2 bases and the J gene lost 4 bases, with 14 bases spanning the gap. Per the germline V gene, CDR1 is SGHTA and CDR2 is FQGNSA. The CDR3 DNA reads as TGTGCCAGCAGCTTATCCAAGACGGACAGCTATGGCTACACCTTC. Its protein is CASSLSKTDSYGYTF.

The chain has TRBV13 and TRBJ2-2; 8 bases line up with TRBD1. The CDR3 runs to 14 residues. Germline trimming cut 6 bases from V and 3 bases from J; bases unmatched to any gene: 3. Germline V gives CDR1 PRHDT, CDR2 FYEKMQ (reference sequence). CDR3: CASSQGAHTGELFF. The CDR3 DNA follows: TGTGCCAGCAGTCAGGGGGCCCACACCGGGGAGCTGTTTTTT. Filled out from reference TRBV13 and TRBJ2-2, the complete variable domain reads AAGVIQSPRHLIKEKRETATLKCYPIPRHDTVYWYQQGPGQDPQFLISFYEKMQSDKGSIPDRFSAQQFSDYHSELNMSSLELGDSALYFCASSQGAHTGELFFGEGSRLTVL.

The chain has TRBV27 and TRBJ1-2, with D possibly matching TRBD1 (6 bases). Looked up from germline, CDR1 is MNHEY and CDR2 is SMNVEV (reference sequence). V lost 3 bases to trimming and J lost 0 bases, with 11 bases between them. This CDR3 has 15 amino acids. In nucleotides, the CDR3 is TGTGCCAGCAGTTTCGACAGGTACTCTAACTATGGCTACACCTTC. This gives the protein CASSFDRYSNYGYTF.